This TCR beta chain was identified in a study of blood T cell repertoires in COVID-19. Study information: The United States, Italy and Spain supplied acute and convalescent COVID-19 samples. Sources were T cells, B-cell-depleted T cells, or PBMCs; the material itself was cDNA or gDNA.

The CDR3 is 17 amino acids. V was pared by 7 bases and J by 2 bases, with 14 bases of the junction left unmatched. From germline, CDR1 is SGHNT and CDR2 YYREEE (reference sequence). In the original workflow: Scientists estimated how many nucleated cells there were by amplifying reference gene primers. Profiling relied on immunoSEQ multiplex PCR, and the TCRdb table lists in-frame clones only, not all of them. V and J calls and clone size are those listed in that table; D and trimming were worked out from the DNA. The top ten hold 11% of the sample, which has about 160,000 clones, around 81% seen once.

The chain combines TRBV5-4 with TRBJ2-3; 9 bases agree with TRBD2. The material sequenced was peripheral blood. This receptor was taken from a man in his 60s with active or convalescent COVID-19. The CDR3 DNA reads as TGTGCCAGCTACCACTGGGGGCTAGCGGGGATCACAGATACGCAGTATTTT. This encodes CASYHWGLAGITDTQYF.